This T cell receptor (beta chain) was identified during a study of siplizumab effects on memory and regulatory T cells. Study outcomes and limitations: Researchers could not give a naive or memory phenotype to roughly 75-95% of proliferating CD4+ or CD8+ clones. Just a small share of alloreactive clones was traced back to unstimulated subsets.

The assay was immunoSEQ multiplex PCR, and TCRdb's table has in-frame clones only and misses some. The table includes just over 60,000 clones, 70% to 80% detected once. Turning to this clone: Its antigen remains unidentified.

The CDR3 consists of 17 residues. The V and J ends lost 4 bases and 0 bases, in that order; junction bases with no gene match: 9. The germline CDR1 and CDR2 sequences are SGHVT and SQSDAQ. The chain carries TRBV7-4 and TRBJ2-7; 10 bases fit TRBD2. The receptor's source is a human donor in good health. Input material: memory CD4+ T cells sorted from blood. As DNA, the CDR3 is TGTGCCAGCAGCTCTCCTAGGACTAGCGGTTTCTCCTACGAGCAGTACTTC. Translation: CASSSPRTSGFSYEQYF.